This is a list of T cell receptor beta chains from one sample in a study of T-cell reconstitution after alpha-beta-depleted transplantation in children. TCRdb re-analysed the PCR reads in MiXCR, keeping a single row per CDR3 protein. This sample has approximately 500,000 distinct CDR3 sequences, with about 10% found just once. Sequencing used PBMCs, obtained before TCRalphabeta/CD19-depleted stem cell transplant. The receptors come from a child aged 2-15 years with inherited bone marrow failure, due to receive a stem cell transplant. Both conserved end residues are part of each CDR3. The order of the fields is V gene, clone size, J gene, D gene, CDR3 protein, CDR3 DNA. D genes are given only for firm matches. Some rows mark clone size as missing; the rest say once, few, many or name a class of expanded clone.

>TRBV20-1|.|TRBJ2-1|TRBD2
CSARGAGALEQFF
TGCAGTGCTAGAGGAGCGGGAGCACTTGAGCAGTTCTTC
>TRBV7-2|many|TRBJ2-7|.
CASSLSSGTAYEQYF
TGTGCCAGCAGCTTAAGTTCGGGCACAGCCTACGAGCAGTACTTC
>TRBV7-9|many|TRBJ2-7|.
CASSLMGRTYEQYF
TGTGCCAGCAGCTTAATGGGGAGGACCTACGAGCAGTACTTC
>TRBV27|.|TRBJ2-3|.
CASSLSAGLSPDTQYF
TGTGCCAGCAGTTTATCGGCGGGGTTGAGCCCAGATACGCAGTATTTT
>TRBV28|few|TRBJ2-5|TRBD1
CASRTQGANQETQYF
TGTGCCAGCAGAACACAGGGGGCAAACCAAGAGACCCAGTACTTC
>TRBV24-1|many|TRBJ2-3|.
CATSDISYGTDTQYF
TGTGCCACCAGTGATATCTCCTACGGGACAGATACGCAGTATTTT
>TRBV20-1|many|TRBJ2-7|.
CSARGLYIDEQYF
TGCAGTGCTAGAGGGCTGTATATCGACGAGCAGTACTTC
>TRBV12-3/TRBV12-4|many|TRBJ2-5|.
CASSFVGETQYF
TGTGCCAGCAGTTTCGTAGGGGAGACCCAGTACTTC
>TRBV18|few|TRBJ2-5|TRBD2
CASSPAGGKETQYF
TGTGCCAGCTCCCCCGCGGGGGGCAAGGAGACCCAGTACTTC
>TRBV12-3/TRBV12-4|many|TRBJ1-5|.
CASSKGHTDQPQHF
TGTGCCAGCAGTAAAGGACACACCGATCAGCCCCAGCATTTT
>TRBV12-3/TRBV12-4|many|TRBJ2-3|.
CASRGIVGVFTDTQYF
TGTGCCAGCAGGGGGATTGTAGGGGTCTTCACAGATACGCAGTATTTT
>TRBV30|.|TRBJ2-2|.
CAWSVVRGVNTGELFF
TGTGCCTGGAGTGTAGTCAGAGGGGTAAACACCGGGGAGCTGTTTTTT
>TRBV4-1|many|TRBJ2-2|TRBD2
CASSGVAGAYPGELFF
TGCGCCAGCAGCGGGGTAGCGGGAGCATATCCCGGGGAGCTGTTTTTT
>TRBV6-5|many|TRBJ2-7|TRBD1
CASSSQGAGEDEQYF
TGTGCCAGCAGTTCACAGGGGGCCGGTGAGGACGAGCAGTACTTC
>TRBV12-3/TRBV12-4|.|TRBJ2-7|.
CASSSVGGGDYYEQYF
TGTGCCAGCAGTTCGGTAGGGGGAGGGGATTACTACGAGCAGTACTTC
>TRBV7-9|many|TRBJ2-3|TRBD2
CASSSRVAGVTDTQYF
TGTGCCAGCAGCTCGAGGGTAGCGGGAGTCACAGATACGCAGTATTTT
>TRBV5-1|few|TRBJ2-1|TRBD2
CASSSSGSPGNEQFF
TGCGCCAGCAGCTCAAGCGGGAGTCCCGGCAATGAGCAGTTCTTC
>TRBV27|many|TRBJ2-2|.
CATGATGELFF
TGTGCCACTGGAGCGACCGGGGAGCTGTTTTTT
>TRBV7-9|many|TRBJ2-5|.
CASSFAPEETQYF
TGTGCCAGCAGCTTTGCCCCAGAGGAGACCCAGTACTTC
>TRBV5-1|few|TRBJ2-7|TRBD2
CASSLWEGIAYEQYF
TGCGCCAGCAGCCTTTGGGAGGGGATTGCCTACGAGCAGTACTTC
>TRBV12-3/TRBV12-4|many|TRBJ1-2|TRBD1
CASSPSPPGTGIDGYTF
TGTGCCAGCAGCCCGTCCCCGCCGGGGACAGGGATAGATGGCTACACCTTC
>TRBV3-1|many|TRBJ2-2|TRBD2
CASSQPVGLPTGELFF
TGTGCCAGCAGCCAGCCCGTGGGACTACCTACCGGGGAGCTGTTTTTT
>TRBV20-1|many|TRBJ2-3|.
CSARDLRRFSTDTQYF
TGCAGTGCTAGAGATCTTCGGCGGTTTAGCACAGATACGCAGTATTTT
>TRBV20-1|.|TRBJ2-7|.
CSAREQHRSSHEQYF
TGCAGTGCTAGAGAACAACACAGGAGCTCCCACGAGCAGTACTTC
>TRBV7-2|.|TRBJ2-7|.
CASSLRAVRYEQYF
TGTGCCAGCAGCTTAAGGGCGGTACGCTACGAGCAGTACTTC
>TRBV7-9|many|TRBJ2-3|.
CASSLVREWADTQYF
TGTGCCAGCAGCTTAGTCCGGGAGTGGGCGGATACGCAGTATTTT
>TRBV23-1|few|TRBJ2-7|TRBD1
CASTQTGEPYEQYF
TGCGCCAGCACTCAGACAGGGGAGCCCTACGAGCAGTACTTC
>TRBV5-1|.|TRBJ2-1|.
CASSLFAVGGSADEQFF
TGCGCCAGCAGCTTATTCGCAGTTGGTGGGAGTGCCGATGAGCAGTTCTTC
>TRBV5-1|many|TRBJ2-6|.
CASSPGLSSGANVLTF
TGCGCCAGCAGCCCGGGACTCTCCTCTGGGGCCAACGTCCTGACTTTC
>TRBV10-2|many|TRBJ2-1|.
CASSSGVEQFF
TGCGCCAGCAGTTCGGGAGTGGAGCAGTTCTTC
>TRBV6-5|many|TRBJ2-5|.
CASSTAQGYQETQYF
TGTGCCAGCAGTACTGCTCAGGGCTACCAAGAGACCCAGTACTTC
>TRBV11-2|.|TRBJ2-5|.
CASSPGSRRETQYF
TGTGCCAGCAGCCCAGGGTCTAGGAGGGAGACCCAGTACTTC
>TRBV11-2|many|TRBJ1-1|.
CASSLDPRGTEAFF
TGTGCCAGCAGCTTAGATCCCAGGGGCACTGAAGCTTTCTTT
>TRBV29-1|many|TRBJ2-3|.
CSVERRGSTDTQYF
TGCAGCGTTGAAAGAAGGGGTAGCACAGATACGCAGTATTTT
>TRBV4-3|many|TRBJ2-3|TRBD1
CASSQTGGNTDTQYF
TGCGCCAGCAGCCAAACAGGGGGCAATACAGATACGCAGTATTTT
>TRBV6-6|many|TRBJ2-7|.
CASSYKDSYEQYF
TGTGCCAGCAGTTACAAGGACAGCTACGAGCAGTACTTC
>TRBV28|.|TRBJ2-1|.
CASRHQGNNEQFF
TGTGCCAGCAGACATCAGGGAAACAATGAGCAGTTCTTC
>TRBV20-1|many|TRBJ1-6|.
CSASDPQRNSPLHF
TGCAGTGCCAGCGATCCTCAGCGGAATTCACCCCTCCACTTT
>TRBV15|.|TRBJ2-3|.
CATSGVLTDTQYF
TGTGCCACATCAGGGGTTCTTACAGATACGCAGTATTTT
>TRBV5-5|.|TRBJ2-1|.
CASSEELRLNEQFF
TGTGCCAGCAGCGAAGAATTAAGGTTGAATGAGCAGTTCTTC
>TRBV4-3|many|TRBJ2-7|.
CASSPSASSRDLYF
TGCGCCAGCAGCCCCTCGGCCAGTTCAAGAGACCTGTACTTC
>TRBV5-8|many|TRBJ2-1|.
CASSLKAGTF
TGTGCCAGCAGCTTGAAGGCAGGGACCTTC
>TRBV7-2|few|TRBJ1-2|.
CASSGVYTNYGYTF
TGTGCCAGCAGCGGAGTATATACTAACTATGGCTACACCTTC
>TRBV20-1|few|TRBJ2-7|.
CSASYQGYEQYF
TGCAGTGCTTCGTACCAGGGGTATGAGCAGTACTTC
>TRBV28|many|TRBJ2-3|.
CASSWSPRADTQYF
TGTGCCAGCAGTTGGTCCCCGAGGGCAGATACGCAGTATTTT
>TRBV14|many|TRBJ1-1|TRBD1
CASSRGGRNTEAFF
TGTGCCAGCAGCCGAGGGGGCCGGAACACTGAAGCTTTCTTT
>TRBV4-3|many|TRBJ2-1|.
CASSQDRGAPGDEQFF
TGCGCCAGCAGCCAAGATCGGGGGGCGCCCGGCGATGAGCAGTTCTTC
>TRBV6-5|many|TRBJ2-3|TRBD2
CASSYSGLAGGPFPDTQYF
TGTGCCAGCAGTTACTCAGGCCTAGCGGGAGGCCCCTTTCCAGATACGCAGTATTTT
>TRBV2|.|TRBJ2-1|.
CASSEVSGTEYNEQFF
TGTGCCAGCAGCGAGGTGAGCGGGACAGAGTACAATGAGCAGTTCTTC
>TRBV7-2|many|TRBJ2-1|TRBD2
CASSLGGRIYNEQFF
TGTGCCAGCAGCTTAGGCGGGAGAATCTACAATGAGCAGTTCTTC
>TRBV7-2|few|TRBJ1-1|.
CASSLVVGVTEAFF
TGTGCCAGCAGCTTAGTTGTAGGGGTCACTGAAGCTTTCTTT
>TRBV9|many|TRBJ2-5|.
CASSGGQYQETQYF
TGTGCCAGCAGCGGAGGACAGTACCAAGAGACCCAGTACTTC
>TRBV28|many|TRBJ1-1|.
CASTRGTLFEAFF
TGTGCCAGCACCCGCGGGACACTATTTGAAGCTTTCTTT
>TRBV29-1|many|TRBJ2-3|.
CSVWLARTDTQYF
TGCAGCGTTTGGCTAGCGCGCACAGATACGCAGTATTTT
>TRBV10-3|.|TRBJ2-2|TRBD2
CAISDPGLAGLNTGELFF
TGTGCCATCAGTGACCCAGGACTAGCGGGATTGAACACCGGGGAGCTGTTTTTT
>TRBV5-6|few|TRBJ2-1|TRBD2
CASSPGRGYNNEQFF
TGTGCCAGCAGCCCCGGGAGGGGATACAACAATGAGCAGTTCTTC
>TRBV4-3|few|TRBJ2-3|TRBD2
CASSQGPPGLAGFTQYF
TGCGCCAGCAGCCAAGGCCCCCCTGGACTAGCGGGTTTTACGCAGTATTTT
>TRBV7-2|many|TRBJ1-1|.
CASSLVASNTEAFF
TGTGCCAGCAGCTTAGTTGCGTCTAACACTGAAGCTTTCTTT
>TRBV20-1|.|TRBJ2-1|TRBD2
CSARPTSGRVTYNEQFF
TGCAGTGCTAGACCAACTAGCGGGAGGGTCACCTACAATGAGCAGTTCTTC
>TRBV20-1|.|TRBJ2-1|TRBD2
CSAPQLAGDPNEQFF
TGCAGTGCCCCACAACTAGCGGGAGACCCCAATGAGCAGTTCTTC